The text below deals with one T cell receptor (beta chain). Its antigen specificity is not known. No base-level quality is on record; no much larger clone is a single base apart. From the cysteine through the phenylalanine, the CDR3 covers 14 amino acids. The only DNA kept is the CDR3, 42 bases in frame from the first base. As encoded in the germline V gene (reference sequence), CDR1 is LNHDA while CDR2 is SQIVND. V loses 2 bases, J loses 6 bases, and the germline ends lie 10 bases apart. This specimen belongs to a study of blood T cell repertoires in COVID-19 (TCRdb year 2020). Study-wide context: The collaborator samples originated in the United States, Italy and Spain and spanned the acute and convalescent phases of COVID-19. HLA class I and class II types, where available, came from metadata supplied by the sample provider rather than from assay-based typing. The repertoires were released in a freely available public database meant as a resource for research on the immune response to SARS-CoV-2. The prospective study material was composed of cDNA or gDNA derived from T cells, B-cell-depleted T cells, or PBMCs. Deeply sampled blood TCRbeta repertoires from subjects exposed to, actively infected with, or recovered from COVID-19 were included in the dataset. The samples were drawn from the first 160 participants of the ongoing ImmuneRACE study and from 1,254 subjects provided by 6 global collaborators. Nearly every sample came with metadata listing a de-identified subject ID, COVID-19 status, age in years and sex.

On the study overall, not on this receptor specifically: The amount of clinical and demographic metadata varied by source and participant and was provided uncurated.

Collaborating institutions collected whole blood in K2EDTA tubes following their own protocols. For TCRbeta analysis, collaborator samples were shipped as frozen whole blood, as isolated PBMCs, or as DNA extracted from either sample type. The immunoSEQ Assay, a bias-controlled multiplex PCR, was used to amplify TCRbeta CDR3 regions from genomic DNA. As for the original processing: The number of nucleated cells in each sample was estimated by amplification of reference gene primers within the assay. To quantify the absolute abundance of each unique TCRbeta CDR3 rearrangement, sequence reads were collapsed and filtered. Productive Simpson clonality was computed per sample as the square root of Simpson's diversity index over productive rearrangements. TCRdb provides this immuneACCESS table in a form limited to in-frame rearrangements. Some clones are lacking; in checked studies, under half of them reflect an unresolved V gene, and why the rest are absent is not known. V, J and clone size are taken as reported in that table, and D and trimming were inferred from the DNA itself. The sample includes about 120,000 clones, with around 86% observed a single time. The ten biggest clones cover 7% to 9.5% of the sample.

The sequence links TRBV19 to TRBJ2-2, with a weak D call of TRBD2 (5 bases match). The receptor comes from a man between 65 and 79 years old with acute or convalescent COVID-19. Input material: peripheral blood. CDR3 region: CASSISGLSGELFF. In nucleotide form, the sequence is TGTGCCAGTAGTATATCAGGACTGTCCGGGGAGCTGTTTTTT.